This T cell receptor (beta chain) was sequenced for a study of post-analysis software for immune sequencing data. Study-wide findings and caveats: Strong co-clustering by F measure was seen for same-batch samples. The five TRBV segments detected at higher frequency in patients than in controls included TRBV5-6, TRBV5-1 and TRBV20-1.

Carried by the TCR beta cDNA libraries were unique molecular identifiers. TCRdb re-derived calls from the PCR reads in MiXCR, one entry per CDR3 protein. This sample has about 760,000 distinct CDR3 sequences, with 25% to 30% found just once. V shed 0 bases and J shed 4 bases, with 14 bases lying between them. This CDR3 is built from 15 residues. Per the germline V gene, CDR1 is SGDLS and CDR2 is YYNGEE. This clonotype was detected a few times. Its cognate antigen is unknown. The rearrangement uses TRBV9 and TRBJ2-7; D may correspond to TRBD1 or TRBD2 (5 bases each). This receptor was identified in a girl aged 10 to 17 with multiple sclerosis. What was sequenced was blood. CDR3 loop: CASSVAPQEGYEQYF. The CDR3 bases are TGTGCCAGCAGCGTAGCCCCCCAAGAGGGGTACGAGCAGTACTTC.